Listed here are 15 T cell receptor beta chains from one sample, sequenced in a study of PD-L1 blockade in urothelial cancer. Clones were sequenced by immunoSEQ multiplex PCR, and TCRdb holds only the in-frame ones, with some missing. The sample lists about 35,000 clones, 36% occurring once. This sample comprised tumor tissue, obtained before atezolizumab (anti-PD-L1) treatment. These receptor sequences come from a man in his fifties or sixties with urothelial cancer.

The chain has TRBV6-8 and TRBJ2-7; D perhaps matches TRBD1 (5 bases). CDR1 is MNHGY and CDR2 is SAAAGT in the germline V gene. CDR3 length: 15 residues. V was cut by 4 bases and J by 0 bases, with 13 bases left in between. CDR3: CASSSHDSLSYEQYF. The CDR3 nucleotides read TGTGCCAGCAGTTCCCATGACAGCCTCTCCTACGAGCAGTACTTC.

The table lists this clone with many counts. V is TRBV6-8 and J is TRBJ2-1; 7 bases agree with TRBD1. Germline V gene lookup returns CDR1 MNHGY and CDR2 SAAAGT. Trimming removed 5 bases from V and 0 bases from J; junction bases left unmatched: 4. This CDR3 spans 15 amino acids. The CDR3 spells CASSGDSSSYNEQFF. The CDR3 DNA reads TGTGCCAGCAGTGGGGACAGCAGCTCCTACAATGAGCAGTTCTTC.

This chain links TRBV14 with TRBJ2-5, with 7 bases fitting TRBD1. Trimming removed 5 bases from V and 3 bases from J; junction bases left unmatched: 9. This CDR3 is built from 15 residues. Germline V lookup: CDR1 SGHDN, CDR2 FVKESK. CDR3 sequence (DNA): TGTGCCAGCAGCAAGATGTACGGGACAGAAGAGACCCAGTACTTC. Translating it yields CASSKMYGTEETQYF.

V is TRBV6-8 and J is TRBJ2-1; D is undetermined. CDR1 and CDR2 from the germline V gene are MNHGY and SAAAGT. Trimming took 5 bases from V and 5 from J, leaving 13 bases between them. The CDR3 totals 14 residues. CDR3 residues: CASSTNQWDNEQFF. CDR3 DNA: TGTGCCAGCAGTACAAACCAGTGGGACAATGAGCAGTTCTTC.

Here the CDR3 DNA reads TGTGCCTGGCAGCTACAGACGGGAGAAAAACTGTTTTTT. This codes for CAWQLQTGEKLFF. The chain is built from TRBV30 and TRBJ1-4, with D unclear. The CDR3 contains 13 residues. V lost 5 bases and J 8 bases, leaving 15 bases between the germline ends. Germline CDR1 reads GTSNPN; CDR2 reads SVGIG (reference sequence). Complete variable domain (other parts from reference TRBV30 and TRBJ1-4): SQTIHQWPATLVQPVGSPLSLECTVEGTSNPNLYWYRQAAGRGLQLLFYSVGIGQISSEVPQNLSASRPQDRQFILSSKKLLLSDSGFYLCAWQLQTGEKLFFGSGTQLSVL.

This clone was seen more than once but under ten times. For the CDR3, the DNA is TGTGCCAGCAGCTTGGACCAGACGTTGACCGGGGAGCTGTTTTTT. Translation: CASSLDQTLTGELFF. The chain combines TRBV11-3 with TRBJ2-2; unclear D gene. Trimming took 3 bases from V and 5 from J, leaving 13 bases between them. This CDR3 is 15 amino acids long. CDR1 and CDR2 from the germline V gene are SGHNT and YENEEA.

Within the sample, this clone is medium-sized (0.01 to 0.1%). The chain combines TRBV11-3 with TRBJ2-5, with 7 bases matching TRBD2. The CDR3 is 14 residues long. The germline V gene encodes CDR1 SGHNT and CDR2 YENEEA. Trimming removed 3 bases from V and 4 bases from J; junction bases left unmatched: 5. CDR3 bases: TGTGCCAGCAGCTTGGATTCGGGGGGAGAGACCCAGTACTTC. Translated, it gives CASSLDSGGETQYF.

J is TRBJ2-1 and V is TRBV28; D uncertain. The CDR3 has 14 amino acids. V lost 3 bases and J 2 bases, leaving 8 bases between the germline ends. Germline CDR1 is MDHEN and CDR2 is SYDVKM. CDR3 sequence reads: CASSLSSPYNEQFF. The CDR3 nucleotides are TGTGCCAGCAGTTTGTCTTCCCCCTACAATGAGCAGTTCTTC.

Only a few counts were recorded for this clone. The chain employs TRBV28 and TRBJ2-7; D remains unclear. The CDR3 contains 12 residues. Germline V gene lookup returns CDR1 MDHEN and CDR2 SYDVKM. Trimming removed 7 bases from V and 1 base from J, with 8 bases in between. As DNA, the CDR3 is TGTGCCAGCACCGTGTCTTCCTACGAGCAGTACTTC. It encodes CASTVSSYEQYF. Variable domain in full (rest from reference TRBV28 and TRBJ2-7): DVKVTQSSRYLVKRTGEKVFLECVQDMDHENMFWYRQDPGLGLRLIYFSYDVKMKEKGDIPEGYSVSREKKERFSLILESASTNQTSMYLCASTVSSYEQYFGPGTRLTVT.

This clone has just a few counts. The chain is built from TRBV29-1 and TRBJ1-2, with unresolved D. V lost 6 bases, J lost 6 bases, and 14 bases lay in between. This CDR3 comprises 12 residues. CDR1 and CDR2 (germline): SQVTM, ANQGSEA. The CDR3 DNA reads as TGCAGCGTAGGAAACAGTGCGAATGGCTACACCTTC. It encodes CSVGNSANGYTF.

This clone was recorded a few times. V and J are TRBV9 and TRBJ1-1; D ambiguous. Germline V gives CDR1 SGDLS, CDR2 YYNGEE. The length of the CDR3 is 13 residues. With 5 bases removed from V and 0 bases from J, the gap between germline ends came to 8 bases. The CDR3, as DNA: TGTGCCAGCAGTGACGGGATGAACACTGAAGCTTTCTTT. Its protein product is CASSDGMNTEAFF.

The CDR3 reads CASSESGFLDEQYF. The CDR3 DNA sequence: TGCGCCAGCAGTGAATCGGGGTTTCTTGACGAGCAGTACTTC. The chain links TRBV10-1 to TRBJ2-7, with D maybe TRBD2 (5 bases). The CDR3 is made up of 14 amino acids. The V gene's germline CDR1 is WNHNN and CDR2 SYGVQD (reference sequence). V lost 3 bases to trimming and J lost 5 bases, with 14 bases between them.

The CDR3 DNA follows: TGCGCCAGCAGCTTGGTCGGGACAGGGGGCGAGACCCAGTACTTC. It encodes CASSLVGTGGETQYF. The chain couples TRBV5-1 to TRBJ2-5, with 12 nucleotides matching TRBD1. CDR1 is SGHRS, CDR2 YFSETQ, per germline. Unmatched junction bases numbered 2, after V lost 0 bases and J lost 5 bases. The CDR3 has 15 amino acids.

The chain's CDR3 is CASSSPSGRGLGSNEQFF. DNA for the CDR3: TGCGCCAGCAGCTCCCCTAGCGGGAGGGGGCTAGGGTCCAATGAGCAGTTCTTC. This sequence joins TRBV5-1 and TRBJ2-1; the match to TRBD2 covers 12 bases. Germline-derived CDR1 and CDR2 are SGHRS and YFSETQ. This CDR3 contains 18 residues. V was pared by 3 bases and J by 6 bases, with 13 bases of the junction left unmatched.

This clone has a count of ten or more. This rearrangement joins TRBV9 to TRBJ2-7; D assignment may be TRBD1 or TRBD2 (6 bases each). Trimming cost V 1 base and J 2 bases, with 16 bases left between them. The CDR3 runs 16 residues. Germline CDR1 is SGDLS and CDR2 is YYNGEE. The CDR3 region is CASSVSSGADPYEQYF. CDR3 sequence (DNA): TGTGCCAGCAGCGTATCTTCGGGGGCCGATCCCTACGAGCAGTACTTC.